In this sample, the clone carrying this TCR beta chain turned up a few times. The sample comes from a study of a mutant IDH1 vaccine in newly diagnosed glioma. Overall study context: Sex distribution of treated patients was about 60% male and roughly 40% female; mean age was around 40 years. Former treatment meant radiotherapy, temozolomide, or both; the majority had gotten both.

The germline V gene encodes CDR1 LNHDA and CDR2 SQIVND (reference sequence). Between the trimmed V and J ends, which lost 3 bases and 5 bases, there was a span of 4 bases. CDR3 length: 11 residues. TCRdb's copy holds only in-frame clones and misses some; the assay was immunoSEQ multiplex PCR. The sample gives roughly 99,000 clones, around nine tenths of which show up once; roughly 0.61% is in the top ten. Noted time point: baseline, week 1 (first vaccination visit). The treatment was: pre-vaccination baseline after standard-of-care therapy. Donors harbored newly found WHO grade 3 or 4 IDH1-mutant, ATRX-lost astrocytomas.

This chain joins TRBV19 and TRBJ1-1; no reliable D call. This clonotype was obtained from a woman aged 45-59 years with glioma. This specimen consisted of PBMCs, obtained from a glioma patient treated with radiotherapy, temozolomide or both. CDR3 DNA sequence: TGTGCCAGTAGTATTGGGACTGAAGCTTTCTTT. Translated, it gives CASSIGTEAFF. Looking up the rest from reference TRBV19 and TRBJ1-1 gives the full variable domain: DGGITQSPKYLFRKEGQNVTLSCEQNLNHDAMYWYRQDPGQGLRLIYYSQIVNDFQKGDIAEGYSVSREKKESFPLTVTSAQKNPTAFYLCASSIGTEAFFGQGTRLTVV.